Shown below are 28 T cell receptor beta chains from a single sample sequenced in a study of control samples from healthy donors and cancer patients. Sequenced by immunoSEQ multiplex PCR; TCRdb stores in-frame clones only, minus some. The table has about 20,000 clones, 86% seen once. The sequenced material came from PBMCs. These receptors originate from a woman in her 70s with colorectal cancer.

CDR3 region: CASSFGQGGNTEAFF. CDR3 nucleotide sequence: TGTGCCAGCAGTTTTGGACAGGGAGGGAACACTGAAGCTTTCTTT. The V gene is TRBV27, the J gene TRBJ1-1; 8 bases agree with TRBD1. V lost 3 bases and J lost 1; bases outside the gene matches: 4. Germline values: CDR1 MNHEY, CDR2 SMNVEV (reference sequence). The CDR3 length is 15 residues.

The V gene is TRBV4-3, the J gene TRBJ2-7; 7 nucleotides agree with TRBD2. From germline, CDR1 is LGHNA and CDR2 YSLEER. Trimming removed 3 bases from V and 4 bases from J; junction bases left unmatched: 15. The CDR3 covers 17 residues. The CDR3 loop is CASSQSVTGLGLYEQYF. In nucleotides, the CDR3 is TGCGCCAGCAGCCAGAGTGTAACAGGCCTGGGACTATACGAGCAGTACTTC.

CDR3 nucleotide sequence: TGTGCCAGCAGCCAAGATCCCCAGGGTGGCAATCAGCCCCAGCATTTT. Encoded protein: CASSQDPQGGNQPQHF. The chain uses TRBV4-2 and TRBJ1-5; D perhaps matches TRBD1 (5 bases). Germline values: CDR1 LGHNA, CDR2 YNFKEQ. Trimming stripped 0 bases from V and 2 bases from J, with 11 bases between. The CDR3 covers 16 residues.

V and J are TRBV6-2 or TRBV6-3 and TRBJ2-7, with 8 bases fitting TRBD1. V shed 4 bases and J 2 bases; nucleotides not matched to a gene: 10. Germline lookup yields CDR1 MNHEY and CDR2 SVGEGT. This CDR3 spans 16 amino acids. Here the CDR3 DNA reads TGTGCCAGCAGTTCCCTCGGCTGGACAGGGCCCTACGAGCAGTACTTC. It translates to CASSSLGWTGPYEQYF.

V and J are TRBV7-2 and TRBJ2-5; 9 bases line up with TRBD2. The germline V gene has CDR1 SGHTA and CDR2 FQGNSA. The CDR3 spans 13 residues. V was clipped by 1 base and J by 11 bases; unmatched bases: 5. The CDR3 DNA follows: TGTGCCAGCAGCTTAGTTACTAGCGGGTGGCAGTACTTC. Its translation is CASSLVTSGWQYF.

The V call is TRBV6-1, the J call TRBJ2-5, with D perhaps TRBD1 (6 bases). The CDR3 covers 14 residues. Trimming stripped 2 bases from V and 4 bases from J, with 11 bases between. Germline-derived CDR1 and CDR2 are MNHNS and SASEGT. CDR3: CASSEWGQGETQYF. DNA of the CDR3: TGTGCCAGCAGTGAATGGGGGCAGGGAGAGACCCAGTACTTC.

V is TRBV19 and J is TRBJ1-3; TRBD1 matches at 8 bases. The CDR3 length is 15 residues. Germline V lookup: CDR1 LNHDA, CDR2 SQIVND (reference sequence). The ends lost 6 bases at V and 4 bases at J; junction bases unmatched: 8. The CDR3 loop is CASSSDRVKGNTIYF. CDR3 in DNA: TGTGCCAGTAGCTCGGACAGGGTGAAAGGAAACACCATATATTTT.

This chain connects TRBV9 to TRBJ2-7, with D perhaps matching TRBD1 (5 bases). The CDR3 has 15 amino acids. The V gene lost 5 bases and the J gene lost 7 bases, with 22 bases spanning the gap. Germline CDR1 is SGDLS and CDR2 is YYNGEE. The CDR3 nucleotides read TGTGCCAGCAGTTCTCCAGACGGATACCAGGGAGAGCAGTACTTC. This sequence encodes CASSSPDGYQGEQYF.

The rearrangement joins TRBV19 to TRBJ1-1; D gene ambiguous. CDR1 is LNHDA, CDR2 SQIVND, per germline (reference sequence). V was cut by 6 bases and J by 0 bases, with 20 bases left in between. The CDR3 spans 17 residues. The CDR3 protein is CASRTRRNGNLNTEAFF. The DNA of the CDR3 is TGTGCCAGTAGAACACGCCGGAACGGCAACTTGAACACTGAAGCTTTCTTT.

The chain carries TRBV7-2 and TRBJ2-4; 7 bases agree with TRBD1. Germline CDR1 and CDR2: SGHTA and FQGNSA. V lost 5 bases and J lost 0; bases outside the gene matches: 16. CDR3 size: 19 residues. CDR3 sequence reads: CASSPGTARSGLAKNIQYF. CDR3 DNA: TGTGCCAGCAGCCCTGGGACAGCTAGGTCGGGTCTAGCCAAAAACATTCAGTACTTC.

The J gene is TRBJ2-7, the V gene TRBV29-1; 14 bases agree with TRBD2. This CDR3 spans 18 amino acids. Germline CDR1 SQVTM, CDR2 ANQGSEA. V dropped 6 bases and J dropped 7; count of bases not matched to a gene: 20. CDR3 DNA sequence: TGCAGCGTGGCCGGACATCGGACTAGCGGGGGGCCCTCGGGGGAGCAGTACTTC. Protein: CSVAGHRTSGGPSGEQYF.

The V gene is TRBV4-3, the J gene TRBJ2-5; D is undetermined. CDR1 is LGHNA and CDR2 is YSLEER in the germline V gene. The length of the CDR3 is 16 residues. Trimming shortened V by 0 bases and J by 1 base, and 12 bases separated the two germline ends. For the CDR3, the DNA is TGCGCCAGCAGCCAAGATAAGTGGGCGCTCCAAGAGACCCAGTACTTC. It translates to CASSQDKWALQETQYF.

The chain joins TRBV4-3 to TRBJ1-4; 10 nucleotides line up with TRBD1. Germline assignment: CDR1 LGHNA and CDR2 YSLEER. This CDR3 contains 17 residues. J was trimmed by 10 bases and V by 1 base; bases with no gene match: 12. CDR3 sequence: CASSQGGSGTGEGKLFF. The CDR3 nucleotides are TGCGCCAGCAGCCAAGGGGGCTCCGGGACAGGGGAGGGAAAACTGTTTTTT.

The chain uses TRBV4-3 and TRBJ2-5; 7 positions match TRBD2. Trimming removed 0 bases from V and 3 bases from J; junction bases left unmatched: 4. This CDR3 is 15 amino acids long. CDR1 LGHNA and CDR2 YSLEER come from the germline V gene. For the CDR3, the DNA is TGCGCCAGCAGCCAAGATTTCCGGGAGGAAGAGACCCAGTACTTC. The encoded protein is CASSQDFREEETQYF.

The V call is TRBV7-8, the J call TRBJ1-5; no definite D call. The V and J ends lost 4 bases and 5 bases respectively, with 9 bases between them. Germline values: CDR1 SGHVS, CDR2 FQNEAQ. CDR3 length: 13 amino acids. The CDR3 DNA sequence: TGTGCCAGCAGCTCACTGGGCCATCAGCCCCAGCATTTT. This encodes CASSSLGHQPQHF. Using reference TRBV7-8 and TRBJ1-5 for the parts outside the CDR3, the full variable domain is GAGVSQSPRYKVAKRGQDVALRCDPISGHVSLFWYQQALGQGPEFLTYFQNEAQLDKSGLPSDRFFAERPEGSVSTLKIQRTQQEDSAVYLCASSSLGHQPQHFGDGTRLSIL.

In this sample, this clone turned up once. This chain joins TRBV27 and TRBJ2-1; 14 bases are shared with TRBD2. After removal of 6 bases from V and 12 bases from J, the junction contained 25 bases not matched to a gene. Germline V gene data show CDR1 as MNHEY and CDR2 as SMNVEV (reference sequence). CDR3 size: 20 residues. As DNA, the CDR3 is TGTGCCAGCAGCCGGACCGGCTGGGGAGAGGGACTAGCGGGAGCAGTGGGGCAGTTCTTC. Residues: CASSRTGWGEGLAGAVGQFF.

V gene TRBV9 combines with J gene TRBJ2-2; D uncertain. The germline V gene has CDR1 SGDLS and CDR2 YYNGEE. CDR3 length: 12 residues. V shed 3 bases and J shed 1 base, with 1 base lying between them. CDR3 DNA sequence: TGTGCCAGCAGCGAGAACACCGGGGAGCTGTTTTTT. It encodes CASSENTGELFF.

This chain uses TRBV9 with TRBJ2-7; the D is unclear. The CDR3 sequence is 15 residues long. Between the trimmed V and J ends, which lost 7 bases and 0 bases, there was a span of 17 bases. CDR1 is SGDLS and CDR2 is YYNGEE in the germline V gene. The CDR3 reads CASARKDLPSYEQYF. In DNA, the CDR3 is TGTGCCAGCGCTCGTAAGGACCTCCCCTCCTACGAGCAGTACTTC.

In its sample, this clone was seen once. This chain links TRBV7-2 with TRBJ2-3; a weak D match, TRBD2 (6 bases). The CDR3 spans 17 residues. V was pared by 5 bases and J by 8 bases, with 26 bases between. The V gene's germline CDR1 is SGHTA and CDR2 FQGNSA. For the CDR3, the DNA is TGTGCCAGCAGCACGACACCCATGGGGGGAGTCGCTGGTACGCAGTATTTT. Translating it yields CASSTTPMGGVAGTQYF.

The rearrangement joins TRBV7-2 to TRBJ2-1; TRBD1 agrees at 7 bases. CDR1 and CDR2 (germline): SGHTA, FQGNSA. The CDR3 is made up of 16 amino acids. With V trimmed by 1 base and J by 4 bases, 7 bases remained unmatched. In DNA form, the CDR3 reads TGTGCCAGCAGCTTAGTGTCCGGGACAGTATACAATGAGCAGTTCTTC. Its protein product is CASSLVSGTVYNEQFF.

The rearrangement joins TRBV7-9 to TRBJ2-2; D unresolved. The CDR3 extends over 14 amino acids. The V and J ends lost 1 base and 5 bases respectively, with 8 bases between them. Looked up from germline, CDR1 is SEHNR and CDR2 is FQNEAQ (reference sequence). The CDR3 is CASSLGVRTGELFF. Here the CDR3 DNA reads TGTGCCAGCAGCTTAGGGGTCCGAACCGGGGAGCTGTTTTTT.

Here the CDR3 reads CASSQLPEGFGQPQHF. CDR3 coding DNA: TGCGCCAGCAGCCAATTGCCCGAAGGGTTCGGGCAGCCCCAGCATTTT. J is TRBJ1-5 and V is TRBV4-1; D not certain. This CDR3 region has 16 residues. Between the trimmed V and J ends, which lost 2 bases and 7 bases, there was a span of 18 bases. The V gene's germline CDR1 is MGHRA and CDR2 YSYEKL.

V usage is TRBV7-9 and J usage is TRBJ2-3; a weak D match, TRBD1 (5 bases). V lost 1 base to trimming and J lost 0 bases, with 11 bases between them. CDR1 and CDR2 (germline): SEHNR, FQNEAQ (reference sequence). The CDR3 covers 16 residues. CDR3 sequence: CASSLGLGDSTDTQYF. CDR3 coding DNA: TGTGCCAGCAGCTTAGGTCTAGGGGATAGCACAGATACGCAGTATTTT.

The CDR3 bases are TGTGCCAGCAGCTTAGGTTGGGGGGGTGGCTCCTACGAGCAGTACTTC. The encoded protein is CASSLGWGGGSYEQYF. This chain links TRBV7-2 with TRBJ2-7; 7 bases line up with TRBD2. Germline CDR1 is SGHTA and CDR2 is FQGNSA. The V gene end was trimmed by 1 base and the J gene end by 0 bases; junction bases not matched to a gene: 6. The CDR3 contains 16 residues.

The CDR3 loop is CASSSRTGWGYEQYF. The CDR3 DNA reads TGTGCCAGCAGCTCGCGGACAGGGTGGGGCTACGAGCAGTACTTC. V and J are TRBV7-2 and TRBJ2-7; 8 bases align to TRBD1. The V gene end was trimmed by 4 bases and the J gene end by 3 bases; junction bases not matched to a gene: 8. The CDR3 is made up of 15 amino acids. Germline loops: CDR1 SGHTA, CDR2 FQGNSA.

The rearrangement uses TRBV7-3 and TRBJ1-1, with D unclear. V was trimmed by 5 bases and J by 1 base, leaving 8 bases between them. Per germline, CDR1 SGHTA and CDR2 FQGTGA. This CDR3 has 13 amino acids. In DNA form, the CDR3 reads TGTGCCAGCAGCCCATCATGGAACACTGAAGCTTTCTTT. As protein: CASSPSWNTEAFF.

The chain links TRBV5-4 to TRBJ2-3; no clear D. CDR1 SGHNT and CDR2 YYREEE come from the germline V gene (reference sequence). This CDR3 has 13 amino acids. Trimming left V 4 bases short and J 3 bases short, with 9 bases between. As DNA, the CDR3 is TGTGCCAGCAGCACAATTGGGACAGATACGCAGTATTTT. Protein product: CASSTIGTDTQYF.

As DNA, the CDR3 is TGTGCCAGTAGTATGGGGACAGGGGCCTACGAGCAGTACTTC. This translates into CASSMGTGAYEQYF. The V gene is TRBV19, the J gene TRBJ2-7; TRBD1 agrees at 10 bases. J gave up 2 bases and V 3 bases, and 1 base lay outside the gene matches. CDR3 size: 14 residues. Germline V lookup: CDR1 LNHDA, CDR2 SQIVND (reference sequence).